A single sample is the source of the 20 T cell receptor beta chains below, sequenced in a study of T-cell reconstitution after alpha-beta-depleted transplantation in children. Preparing the TCRbeta library involved the use of unique molecular identifiers. TCRdb reanalysed the PCR reads using MiXCR and keeps one entry per CDR3 protein. The table has around 600,000 distinct CDR3 sequences, roughly 17% seen once. The starting material was PBMCs from the stem cell graft donor, obtained from the stem cell graft. These receptors were collected from a human donor who donated a stem cell graft to a child with acute myeloid leukemia.

Many counts were recorded for this clonotype. The chain recombines TRBV20-1 with TRBJ1-4; D gene ambiguous. The V gene lost 6 bases and the J gene lost 3 bases, with 11 bases spanning the gap. This CDR3 has 13 amino acids. Germline CDR1 DFQATT, CDR2 SNEGSKA (reference sequence). In DNA form, the CDR3 reads TGCAGTGCGCCGGGGAGGGCTAATGAAAAACTGTTTTTT. Protein: CSAPGRANEKLFF.

In the case of this clonotype: A much larger clone is a single base away; this may be a read error. CDR3 protein: CASSRGKTDTEAFF. The CDR3 nucleotides read TGTGCCAGCAGCCGAGGGAAGACGGACACTGAAGCTTTCTTT. The gene calls are TRBV7-2 and TRBJ1-1; no clear D gene. Germline V CDR1 and CDR2: SGHTA, FQGNSA. This CDR3 has 14 residues. With 5 bases removed from V and 3 bases from J, the gap between germline ends came to 13 bases.

The CDR3 DNA sequence: TGCGCCAGCAGCAGGGACGCTTCGAACACCGGGGAGCTGTTTTTT. This sequence encodes CASSRDASNTGELFF. The chain couples TRBV4-1 to TRBJ2-2, with D possibly being TRBD1 or TRBD2 (5 bases each). The V end lost 5 bases, the J end lost 0 bases, and 10 bases lay between the germline ends. Germline V gene lookup returns CDR1 MGHRA and CDR2 YSYEKL. The CDR3 is 15 residues long.

This clonotype turned up a few times. The genes are TRBV7-2 and TRBJ1-2, with TRBD1 matching 8 bases. CDR3 size: 14 residues. Looked up from germline, CDR1 is SGHTA and CDR2 is FQGNSA. V shed 5 bases and J 3 bases; nucleotides not matched to a gene: 5. Here the CDR3 DNA reads TGTGCCAGCAGCCTTCAGGGGGCGGACTATGGCTACACCTTC. This encodes CASSLQGADYGYTF. Complete variable domain (other parts from reference TRBV7-2 and TRBJ1-2): GAGVSQSPSNKVTEKGKDVELRCDPISGHTALYWYRQSLGQGLEFLIYFQGNSAPDKSGLPSDRFSAERTGGSVSTLTIQRTQQEDSAVYLCASSLQGADYGYTFGSGTRLTVV.

The J gene is TRBJ1-5, the V gene TRBV7-2; D unclear. V was trimmed by 3 bases and J by 8 bases, leaving 11 bases between them. Germline lookup yields CDR1 SGHTA and CDR2 FQGNSA. The CDR3 sequence is 13 residues long. This chain's CDR3 is CASSFPGMEPQHF. The CDR3 bases are TGTGCCAGCAGCTTCCCGGGGATGGAGCCCCAGCATTTT. The full variable domain, completed using reference TRBV7-2 and TRBJ1-5, is GAGVSQSPSNKVTEKGKDVELRCDPISGHTALYWYRQSLGQGLEFLIYFQGNSAPDKSGLPSDRFSAERTGGSVSTLTIQRTQQEDSAVYLCASSFPGMEPQHFGDGTRLSIL.

This clonotype was detected only a few times. The V call is TRBV28, the J call TRBJ2-1; 9 bases are a match to TRBD2. The germline CDR1 and CDR2 sequences are MDHEN and SYDVKM. The J segment lost 3 bases and the V segment lost 5 bases, leaving 2 bases of the junction unmatched. The CDR3 is 14 amino acids. The CDR3 region has the DNA TGTGCCAGCAGTCTAGCGGGGCTCTACAATGAGCAGTTCTTC. Encoded protein: CASSLAGLYNEQFF.

This clonotype showed up just a few times. The J gene is TRBJ1-4, the V gene TRBV7-2; the match to TRBD1 covers 9 bases. There are 14 residues in the CDR3. Losses at the gene ends were 4 bases for V and 11 bases for J; bases not matched to a gene: 8. The germline gives CDR1 SGHTA, CDR2 FQGNSA. CDR3 amino acids: CASSSGQGQEKLFF. In nucleotides, the CDR3 is TGTGCCAGCAGCTCGGGACAGGGCCAGGAGAAACTGTTTTTT.

The chain combines TRBV6-1 with TRBJ2-1; the D is unclear. This CDR3 region has 14 residues. Germline CDR1 is MNHNS and CDR2 is SASEGT. V was pared by 9 bases and J by 3 bases, with 15 bases between. CDR3 DNA: TGTGCCAGTTCGTCAGGATCGGTCTACAATGAGCAGTTCTTC. Translated, it gives CASSSGSVYNEQFF.

This clonotype was detected a few times. J is TRBJ2-2 and V is TRBV15; D is perhaps TRBD2 (6 bases). Between the trimmed V and J ends, which lost 1 base and 5 bases, there was a span of 8 bases. CDR3 length equals 14 residues. CDR1 LNHNV and CDR2 YYDKDF come from the germline V gene (reference sequence). This CDR3 reads CATSRGRGTGELFF. The CDR3 DNA sequence: TGTGCCACCAGCAGAGGCCGGGGGACCGGGGAGCTGTTTTTT.

This clonotype showed up many times. The chain combines TRBV6-1 with TRBJ2-1, with a weak D call TRBD2 (6 bases). Looked up from germline, CDR1 is MNHNS and CDR2 is SASEGT. CDR3 length: 9 residues. Trimming removed 8 bases at V and 10 bases at J, with 6 bases between. The CDR3 bases are TGTGCCAGCGGGGGGGAGCAGTTCTTC. It specifies CASGGEQFF.

This clonotype was seen only a few times. This chain links TRBV24-1 with TRBJ2-2, with D perhaps TRBD1 (7 bases). The CDR3 sequence is 15 residues long. V dropped 5 bases and J dropped 6 bases, with 15 bases sitting between them. The V gene's germline CDR1 is KGHDR and CDR2 SFDVKD. This chain's CDR3 is CATSVEGAQAGELFF. CDR3 nucleotides: TGTGCCACCAGTGTGGAGGGGGCGCAAGCCGGGGAGCTGTTTTTT.

In its sample, this clonotype was seen many times. The chain uses TRBV20-1 and TRBJ2-7; the D gene is possibly TRBD2 (5 bases). The CDR3 runs 12 residues. Per the germline V gene, CDR1 is DFQATT and CDR2 is SNEGSKA (reference sequence). Trimming removed 0 bases from V and 6 bases from J, with 9 bases in between. The CDR3 coding sequence is TGCAGTGCTAGAGATACGGGGTTCGAGCAGTACTTC. It codes for CSARDTGFEQYF.

This clonotype has more than one count but fewer than ten. The chain uses TRBV25-1 and TRBJ2-5, with 10 bases matching TRBD1. This CDR3 has 15 amino acids. J lost 3 bases, V lost 10 bases, and 11 bases had no gene match. The germline gives CDR1 MGHDK, CDR2 SYGVNS. The CDR3 sequence is CATANTGTGEETQYF. The CDR3 DNA reads as TGTGCCACCGCCAACACCGGGACAGGGGAAGAGACCCAGTACTTC.

A single count supports this clonotype. A clone one base away is much larger, so this may be a read error. This chain connects TRBV6-5 to TRBJ2-5; 10 nucleotides match TRBD2. The germline gives CDR1 MNHEY, CDR2 SVGAGI. CDR3 length: 16 amino acids. Trimming removed 2 bases from V and 3 bases from J; junction bases left unmatched: 6. The CDR3 protein is CASSYLAGAVKETQYF. DNA of the CDR3: TGTGCCAGCAGTTACCTAGCGGGGGCGGTAAAAGAGACCCAGTACTTC.

This clonotype was counted a few times. The J gene is TRBJ1-1, the V gene TRBV9; no clear D gene. V was trimmed by 3 bases and J by 1 base, leaving 13 bases between them. This CDR3 spans 15 amino acids. Germline CDR1 is SGDLS and CDR2 is YYNGEE. The CDR3 coding sequence is TGTGCCAGCAGCGCGACGATGGGAACGAACACTGAAGCTTTCTTT. Amino acid sequence: CASSATMGTNTEAFF.

The J gene is TRBJ2-5, the V gene TRBV20-1; the D is unclear. This CDR3 spans 14 amino acids. The germline V gene has CDR1 DFQATT and CDR2 SNEGSKA (reference sequence). V lost 0 bases and J lost 3, with 11 bases in between. The CDR3 sequence is CSARDPQGKETQYF. CDR3 bases: TGCAGTGCTAGAGACCCCCAAGGGAAAGAGACCCAGTACTTC.

This clonotype occurred many times. The chain has TRBV20-1 and TRBJ2-6, with D perhaps TRBD1 or TRBD2 (6 bases each). The V gene's germline CDR1 is DFQATT and CDR2 SNEGSKA (reference sequence). This CDR3 has 16 amino acids. V dropped 0 bases and J dropped 2 bases, with 11 bases sitting between them. The CDR3 loop reads CSAREGGYPGANVLTF. CDR3 nucleotides: TGCAGTGCTAGAGAAGGGGGGTACCCTGGGGCCAACGTCCTGACTTTC.

This clonotype was detected many times. The chain recombines TRBV10-3 with TRBJ2-1; D tentatively reads TRBD1 or TRBD2 (5 bases each). V lost 11 bases and J lost 5, with 28 bases in between. CDR3 length: 17 amino acids. Germline V gene data show CDR1 as ENHRY and CDR2 as SYGVKD. CDR3 amino acids: CAFDRDPYLPYNNEQFF. DNA for the CDR3: TGTGCCTTCGACCGGGACCCTTATCTCCCCTACAACAATGAGCAGTTCTTC.

This clonotype was picked up a small number of times. This chain uses TRBV20-1 with TRBJ2-5, with D tentatively TRBD2 (5 bases). V was trimmed by 4 bases and J by 2 bases, leaving 14 bases between them. Germline CDR1 DFQATT, CDR2 SNEGSKA (reference sequence). The length of the CDR3 is 14 residues. The chain's CDR3 is CSATPGSEQETQYF. CDR3 nucleotide sequence: TGCAGTGCTACCCCGGGGAGCGAACAAGAGACCCAGTACTTC.

This clonotype was seen many times. This chain joins TRBV6-1 and TRBJ1-5; TRBD1 is a possible D gene (6 bases). Looked up from germline, CDR1 is MNHNS and CDR2 is SASEGT. The CDR3 is made up of 15 amino acids. Trimming removed 6 bases at V and 2 bases at J, with 14 bases between. The CDR3 region is CASSQQGSRNQPQHF. CDR3 nucleotides: TGTGCCAGCAGCCAACAGGGTTCGCGCAATCAGCCCCAGCATTTT.